This T cell receptor (beta chain) was captured in a study of T cells in localized non-small cell lung cancer. Study-wide findings and caveats: Blood T cell density predicted longer survival; adjacent-lung clonality, shorter. Adjacent lung exhibited a median of about 50 among the 100 most abundant tumor clones. Uninvolved adjacent lung, not tumor, had the highest T cell clonality. A single tumor region was sequenced, leaving heterogeneity possible.

Note on this clone: Its antigen remains unknown.

Germline V gene lookup returns CDR1 SSHAT and CDR2 FNYEAQ (reference sequence). CDR3 length: 13 amino acids. With 1 base removed from V and 2 bases from J, the gap between germline ends came to 5 bases. This table comes from immunoSEQ multiplex PCR, and its TCRdb copy is limited to in-frame clones, with some not included. The table records roughly 15,000 clones, approximately 85% of them present only once. The clonotype originates from a female donor over 55 with stage I squamous cell lung carcinoma. Sequenced material: peripheral blood, taken before any cancer treatment. The V gene is TRBV7-7, the J gene TRBJ1-1; D uncertain. The CDR3 nucleotides read TGTGCCAGCAGCTTAGGGACCAACACTGAAGCTTTCTTT. It yields the protein CASSLGTNTEAFF.